This note documents a single T cell receptor beta chain sequence. This clonotype was recorded at least ten times. Its antigen is still unknown. No base quality information exists; no much larger clone differs at one position. V loses 1 base of germline sequence and J loses 4 bases, and the interval between the two ends is 15 bases. Via the germline V gene, CDR1 is SGHAT and CDR2 FQNNGV. The CDR3 holds 16 amino acids from the cysteine to the phenylalanine. Only the CDR3 DNA stays, 48 bases, in frame from base 1. The TCR beta CDR3 regions were amplified from the RNA transcripts. For the first round of RT-PCR on the TCR CDR3, the HTBI primer set was used together with the Qiagen OneStep RT-PCR kit. A second multiplex PCR round built the libraries, followed by size selection and purification. Libraries were sequenced paired-end with 100 bp reads on an Illumina HiSeq2000. The study's processing was this. SOAPnuke was used to process the raw data, removing reads that contained adapters or uncalled bases, had a mean Phred below 15, or lacked an exact match to the constant primer or identifier. High-quality paired reads were merged with COPE v1.2.5, and unique nucleotide sequences were defined as clonotypes. Clonotypes were aligned to IMGT TRBV, TRBD and TRBJ reference segments using MiTCR v1.1. The analysis included only V-J combinations with a frequency above 0.0001, which together covered 99.2% of the repertoires. The TCS score was defined as F50 (clonal expansion) divided by E x V (chaos), with BLOSUM62-based TCRdist calculated between CDR3 peptides within each V-J. Welch's t-statistics and random forest reduced roughly 530 V-J features to 13, which were used in a naive Bayes classifier (R e1071). The public reads were reprocessed in TCRdb via fastp at Q25 and MiXCR, keeping in-frame beta chains. Each record represents a unique CDR3 protein, reported with the most common genes and DNA among its rows. In this record, the V and J calls reflect TCRdb's handling and not the investigators' own analysis. The sample includes about 740,000 distinct CDR3 sequences, with about 15% observed a single time. The ten largest clonotypes hold 10% of the sample.

This entry comes from a study of T cells in Graves' hyperthyroidism and ophthalmopathy (dated by TCRdb to between 2017 and 2020). Background for the entire study: Peripheral blood was collected at initial diagnosis, before any treatment. In addition, the study compared T-cell repertoires in thyroid tissue and in blood from several Graves' hyperthyroidism patients. The 100 discovery patients were randomly split 7:3 into training and test sets. Prospective prediction of ophthalmopathy was tested in an independent validation cohort consisting of 18 hyperthyroidism patients and some 17 patients who later progressed to ophthalmopathy. The paper describes TCR Vbeta CDR3 sequencing of 140 or so peripheral blood samples, made up of 43 ophthalmopathy patients, around 73 hyperthyroidism patients and 17 progressor patients. To identify TCR V-J signatures that set the groups apart, the researchers used a discovery cohort of 90 to 100 patients, made up of roughly 45 with Graves' ophthalmopathy and 57 with stable Graves' hyperthyroidism. After sampling, hyperthyroidism patients received methimazole starting at 30 mg daily, and ophthalmopathy patients received high-dose intravenous methylprednisolone.

The study at large found these results: Blood samples also contained most of the expanded thyroid clonotypes (frequency above 0.001), which suggests that blood repertoires may reflect thyroid immune responses. In validation, progression to ophthalmopathy was predicted by the model with 70.59% sensitivity and just over 72% specificity, a median of about 6.8 months before onset. Ophthalmopathy was separated from stable hyperthyroidism by a 13 V-J signature model, with approximately 89% sensitivity and about 84% specificity obtained in cross-validation and 80%/75% obtained in testing. Sample size was not statistically predetermined, and blinding of investigators to group allocation was not performed.

A patient counted as having stable Graves' hyperthyroidism if no progression to ophthalmopathy occurred over 18 months of follow-up. Hyperthyroidism patients were aged 18 to 65 years and newly diagnosed, with disease duration of less than 2 months. The study excluded patients with uncontrolled infections, other autoimmune diseases, pregnancy or lactation. Clinical symptoms, serum thyroxine and TRAb, thyroid ultrasound, and orbital computed tomography formed the basis for the diagnoses. PBMCs were separated from roughly 10 ml of fresh peripheral blood using Ficoll-Paque density gradient centrifugation. Total RNA was extracted with Trizol reagent, and quality was checked on an Agilent 2100 Bioanalyzer.

The sequencing sample was made of blood. This chain is built from TRBV11-2 and TRBJ2-3, with the D gene not confidently named. This TCR was recovered from a young woman with Graves' hyperthyroidism. DNA sequence: TGTGCCAGCAGCTTAGGTCCGAAGCTTGTCGCAGATACGCAGTATTTT. The encoded protein is CASSLGPKLVADTQYF.